Listed here are 8 T cell receptor beta chains from one sample, sequenced in a study of shared clonotypes between healthy human individuals. Libraries were prepared by immunoSEQ multiplex PCR; TCRdb keeps only in-frame clonotypes and omits some of them. This sample carries 1,400,000 or so clones, approximately 98.5% of them seen once, and the ten largest clones take over 0.3%. Sequenced input: naive CD4+ T cells sorted from blood. Sample subset: CD45RA+ positively selected. These receptors were taken from a man aged 25 to 40 in good health.

The chain uses TRBV7-9 and TRBJ2-7; D is tentatively TRBD1 or TRBD2 (7 bases each). V gave up 5 bases and J gave up 4 bases, with 18 bases separating them. This CDR3 is 15 amino acids long. Germline V gene data show CDR1 as SEHNR and CDR2 as FQNEAQ (reference sequence). CDR3 DNA: TGTGCCAGCAGCCCGGTCAGGGGGGGAGCGTACGAGCAGTACTTC. This codes for CASSPVRGGAYEQYF.

The rearrangement uses TRBV5-8 and TRBJ2-6; D is ambiguous. Germline V gene sequence: CDR1 SGHTS, CDR2 YDEGEE. Deletions cut 3 bases from V and 7 bases from J, with 17 bases between. CDR3 size: 16 residues. Written as DNA, the CDR3 is TGTGCCAGCAGCTCGAGACCCTTCAATCTTGCCAACGTCCTGACTTTC. Encoded protein: CASSSRPFNLANVLTF.

Here the CDR3 DNA reads TGTGCCAGCAGTCCATGGTCCAGGACTAGCGACTCCTACGAGCAGTACTTC. Protein product: CASSPWSRTSDSYEQYF. This chain uses TRBV28 with TRBJ2-7; 9 bases agree with TRBD2. Germline trimming cut 5 bases from V and 0 bases from J; bases unmatched to any gene: 11. The CDR3 extends over 17 amino acids. Germline V lookup: CDR1 MDHEN, CDR2 SYDVKM.

The CDR3: CASRPSGALDTQYF. In nucleotides, the CDR3 is TGTGCCAGCAGGCCTAGCGGGGCATTGGATACGCAGTATTTT. The chain carries TRBV11-2 and TRBJ2-3; 9 bases line up with TRBD2. With 6 bases clipped from V and 6 bases from J, the junction kept 7 bases outside the gene matches. The CDR3 has 14 residues. CDR1 is SGHAT, CDR2 FQNNGV, per germline. The complete variable domain, with remaining parts taken from reference TRBV11-2 and TRBJ2-3, reads EAGVAQSPRYKIIEKRQSVAFWCNPISGHATLYWYQQILGQGPKLLIQFQNNGVVDDSQLPKDRFSAERLKGVDSTLKIQPAKLEDSAVYLCASRPSGALDTQYFGPGTRLTVL.

V gene TRBV28 combines with J gene TRBJ1-5; no firm D call. Germline CDR1 and CDR2: MDHEN and SYDVKM. V was pared by 1 base and J by 6 bases, with 10 bases between. This CDR3 spans 14 amino acids. The CDR3 region is CASSLYGLVQPQHF. For the CDR3, the DNA is TGTGCCAGCAGTTTATATGGGTTGGTTCAGCCCCAGCATTTT.

This chain joins TRBV5-1 and TRBJ2-5; 7 positions match TRBD2. V gave up 3 bases and J gave up 2 bases; unmatched junction bases: 7. The CDR3 sequence is 15 residues long. Germline CDR1 and CDR2: SGHRS and YFSETQ. CDR3 residues: CASSSGGPTQETQYF. The CDR3 bases are TGCGCCAGCAGCTCGGGGGGACCAACACAAGAGACCCAGTACTTC.

This chain uses TRBV4-3 with TRBJ2-7, with 10 nucleotides matching TRBD1. From germline, CDR1 is LGHNA and CDR2 YSLEER. The ends lost 3 bases at V and 0 bases at J; junction bases unmatched: 2. The length of the CDR3 is 15 residues. The CDR3 DNA sequence: TGCGCCAGCAGCCAGGACAGGGGGAGCTCCTACGAGCAGTACTTC. Its protein product is CASSQDRGSSYEQYF.

V usage is TRBV7-9 and J usage is TRBJ2-7; 9 bases line up with TRBD1. Germline CDR1 and CDR2: SEHNR and FQNEAQ (reference sequence). The length of the CDR3 is 17 residues. V was pared by 4 bases and J by 2 bases, with 12 bases of the junction left unmatched. CDR3 in amino acids: CASSSGQGEPDPYEQYF. The CDR3 DNA reads as TGTGCCAGCAGCTCGGGACAGGGTGAGCCCGATCCCTACGAGCAGTACTTC.